The TCR beta chain under discussion was sequenced for a study of cytomegalovirus exposure and HLA in healthy donors. The PCR contained 60 Vbeta and 13 Jbeta primers. The data were produced by immunoSEQ multiplex PCR, yet TCRdb's version contains in-frame clones alone and is incomplete. Of 150,000 to 200,000 clones listed, less than 90% were seen once; the top ten hold about 4%. The CDR3 contains 15 residues. V was pared by 0 bases and J by 5 bases, with 11 bases between. Germline V lookup: CDR1 SGHVS, CDR2 FNYEAQ. This sequence originates from a man in his forties or fifties in good health and CMV-seropositive. The chain couples TRBV7-6 to TRBJ2-1, with D possibly being TRBD1 (5 bases). Specimen: PBMCs. CDR3 nucleotide sequence: TGTGCCAGCAGCTTAGCCAGGGTAGGCGACAATGAGCAGTTCTTC. It translates to CASSLARVGDNEQFF. The full variable domain, rest sourced from reference TRBV7-6 and TRBJ2-1, is GAGVSQSPRYKVTKRGQDVALRCDPISGHVSLYWYRQALGQGPEFLTYFNYEAQQDKSGLPNDRFSAERPEGSISTLTIQRTEQRDSAMYRCASSLARVGDNEQFFGPGTRLTVL.